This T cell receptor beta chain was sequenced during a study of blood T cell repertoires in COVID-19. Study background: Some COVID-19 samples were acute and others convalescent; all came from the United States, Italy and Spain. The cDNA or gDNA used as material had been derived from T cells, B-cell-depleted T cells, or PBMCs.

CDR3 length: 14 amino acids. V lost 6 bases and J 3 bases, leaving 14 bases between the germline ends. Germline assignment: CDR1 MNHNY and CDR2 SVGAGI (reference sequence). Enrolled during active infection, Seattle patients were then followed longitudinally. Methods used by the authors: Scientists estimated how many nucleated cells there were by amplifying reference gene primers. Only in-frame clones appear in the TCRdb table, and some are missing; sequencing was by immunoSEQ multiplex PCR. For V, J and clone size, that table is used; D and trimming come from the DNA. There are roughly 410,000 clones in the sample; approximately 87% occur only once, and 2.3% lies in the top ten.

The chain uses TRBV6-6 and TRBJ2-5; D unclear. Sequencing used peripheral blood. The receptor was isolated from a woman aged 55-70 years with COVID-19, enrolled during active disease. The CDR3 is CASRSYRVEETQYF. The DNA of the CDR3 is TGTGCCAGCAGGTCTTACCGGGTCGAAGAGACCCAGTACTTC.